This T cell receptor beta chain was retrieved from a study of blood T cell repertoires in COVID-19. On the study more broadly: Acute and convalescent COVID-19 samples came from the United States, Italy and Spain. PBMCs, B-cell-depleted T cells, or T cells were the source of the cDNA or gDNA that made up the material.

Original data processing: Reference gene primer amplification gave estimated nucleated cell counts. The method was immunoSEQ multiplex PCR; TCRdb's version includes in-frame clones alone and lacks a portion of them. The V and J calls and clone size come from that table; D and trimming were worked out from the DNA. This sample yields 150,000 to 200,000 clones, of which about 80% are seen a single time; 6.5% belongs to the top ten. CDR3 length: 15 amino acids. The J segment lost 3 bases and the V segment lost 2 bases, leaving 5 bases of the junction unmatched. Germline loops: CDR1 MNHEY, CDR2 SMNVEV (reference sequence).

The sequence was collected from a man between 65 and 85 years old with active or convalescent COVID-19. Sequencing was done on a sample of peripheral blood. The chain employs TRBV27 and TRBJ2-3; TRBD2 agrees at 7 bases. In DNA, the CDR3 is TGTGCCAGCAGTTTACAGGGAGGGTGGACAGATACGCAGTATTTT. This translates into CASSLQGGWTDTQYF.